This T cell receptor (beta chain) was sequenced during a study of blood T cell repertoires in COVID-19. TCRdb keeps only in-frame clones here, not all; method: immunoSEQ multiplex PCR. Of approximately 400,000 clones listed, about 90% were seen once; the top ten hold about 1.2%. The CDR3 totals 14 residues. The ends were cut back, 0 bases at V and 5 bases at J, with 7 bases in the middle. The germline gives CDR1 KGHSH, CDR2 LQKENI. About this clone: Additional DNA sequences in this sample encode the identical CDR3.

The chain recombines TRBV18 with TRBJ2-2, with a possible D match to TRBD2 (6 bases). Sequencing was performed on peripheral blood. The TCR sequence derives from a man aged 40-49 years with acute or convalescent COVID-19. CDR3 nucleotides: TGTGCCAGCTCACCACCGGGAGGAACCGGGGAGCTGTTTTTT. This translates into CASSPPGGTGELFF.